The 11 T cell receptor beta chains below all came from one sample that was sequenced in a study of cytomegalovirus exposure and HLA in healthy donors. The PCR ran on 60 Vbeta and 13 Jbeta primers. TCRdb's table, derived via immunoSEQ multiplex PCR, lists solely in-frame clones and lacks some. Of approximately 180,000 clones listed, 9.5% to 15% are singletons. The sequencing sample was made of PBMCs. Every receptor here comes from a man in his fifties in good health and CMV-seropositive.

The V and J genes are TRBV6-4 and TRBJ2-1, with TRBD2 identical over 12 bases. The CDR3 is 15 residues long. The trim removed 8 bases at V and 6 bases at J, leaving 8 bases unmatched. From germline, CDR1 is MRHNA and CDR2 SNTAGT. CDR3 sequence: CASSILAGGPNEQFF. CDR3 coding DNA: TGTGCCAGCTCTATCCTAGCGGGGGGGCCCAATGAGCAGTTCTTC.

This clone turned up a few times. The gene calls are TRBV4-3 and TRBJ1-5, with no clear D. CDR3 length equals 13 residues. Germline values: CDR1 LGHNA, CDR2 YSLEER. V lost 0 bases and J 4 bases, leaving 4 bases between the germline ends. As DNA, the CDR3 is TGCGCCAGCAGCCAAGAGAGGAATCAGCCCCAGCATTTT. It encodes CASSQERNQPQHF.

The chain links TRBV28 to TRBJ2-5, with 12 positions matching TRBD2. Germline loops: CDR1 MDHEN, CDR2 SYDVKM. Trimming cost V 5 bases and J 7 bases; bases outside gene matches: 8. The CDR3 is 15 amino acids. This chain's CDR3 is CASSRRLAGERTQYF. The CDR3 bases are TGTGCCAGCAGTCGTCGACTAGCGGGGGAGCGGACCCAGTACTTC.

A few counts support this clone. The chain carries TRBV9 and TRBJ1-4; 9 bases map to TRBD1. The ends lost 4 bases at V and 5 bases at J; junction bases unmatched: 6. This CDR3 has 15 amino acids. Germline V gives CDR1 SGDLS, CDR2 YYNGEE. This CDR3 reads CASSLDRGRNEKLFF. The DNA of the CDR3 is TGTGCCAGCAGCCTGGACAGGGGTCGGAATGAAAAACTGTTTTTT.

This clone has just a few counts. The chain joins TRBV7-2 to TRBJ1-1, with D maybe TRBD1 (5 bases). CDR3 length equals 14 residues. CDR1 and CDR2 (germline): SGHTA, FQGNSA. The germline V and J ends were trimmed by 2 bases and 1 base, with 8 bases remaining between them. CDR3 sequence: CASSLQGRNTEAFF. CDR3 sequence (DNA): TGTGCCAGCAGCTTACAGGGCAGGAACACTGAAGCTTTCTTT. The complete variable domain, with remaining parts taken from reference TRBV7-2 and TRBJ1-1, reads GAGVSQSPSNKVTEKGKDVELRCDPISGHTALYWYRQSLGQGLEFLIYFQGNSAPDKSGLPSDRFSAERTGGSVSTLTIQRTQQEDSAVYLCASSLQGRNTEAFFGQGTRLTVV.

The CDR3 spells CASSQEVRGTNYGYTF. CDR3 bases: TGTGCCAGCAGCCAAGAGGTTCGAGGGACTAACTATGGCTACACCTTC. V is TRBV4-2 and J is TRBJ1-2; no reliable D call. CDR3 length equals 16 residues. Germline CDR1 reads LGHNA; CDR2 reads YNFKEQ. Trimming removed 0 bases at V and 0 bases at J, with 11 bases between.

This clone appeared a few times. The chain is built from TRBV6-5 and TRBJ2-7, with D possibly matching TRBD2 (6 bases). Germline assignment: CDR1 MNHEY and CDR2 SVGAGI. The V end lost 0 bases, the J end lost 6 bases, and 12 bases lay between the germline ends. This CDR3 contains 14 residues. This CDR3 is CASSYSGGSGEQYV. CDR3 sequence (DNA): TGTGCCAGCAGTTACTCGGGGGGAAGCGGCGAGCAGTACGTC.

The V call is TRBV19, the J call TRBJ2-7; D perhaps matches TRBD2 (5 bases). This CDR3 comprises 13 residues. In germline, CDR1 is LNHDA, CDR2 SQIVND (reference sequence). Trimming cost V 9 bases and J 4 bases, with 16 bases left between them. CDR3 in amino acids: CASQDSSQYEQYF. For the CDR3, the DNA is TGTGCCAGCCAGGACTCGTCTCAGTACGAGCAGTACTTC.

The rearrangement joins TRBV18 to TRBJ1-3; no clear D. The germline V gene has CDR1 KGHSH and CDR2 LQKENI. V was trimmed by 6 bases and J by 0 bases, leaving 12 bases between them. CDR3 size: 15 residues. In DNA, the CDR3 is TGTGCCAGCTCGCCGACACCAAGCTCTGGAAACACCATATATTTT. Residues: CASSPTPSSGNTIYF. Together with reference TRBV18 and TRBJ1-3, the CDR3 gives the full variable domain: NAGVMQNPRHLVRRRGQEARLRCSPMKGHSHVYWYRQLPEEGLKFMVYLQKENIIDESGMPKERFSAEFPKEGPSILRIQQVVRGDSAAYFCASSPTPSSGNTIYFGEGSWLTVV.

The chain combines TRBV4-1 with TRBJ2-3; D perhaps matches TRBD2 (5 bases). The CDR3 totals 15 residues. Trimming cost V 4 bases and J 0 bases, with 11 bases left between them. Germline lookup yields CDR1 MGHRA and CDR2 YSYEKL. The chain's CDR3 is CASSRTGSSTDTQYF. DNA for the CDR3: TGCGCCAGCAGCCGAACGGGGTCAAGCACAGATACGCAGTATTTT.

J is TRBJ1-4 and V is TRBV19; D is undetermined. CDR3 length equals 15 residues. Germline CDR1 reads LNHDA; CDR2 reads SQIVND (reference sequence). V was cut by 5 bases and J by 7 bases, with 17 bases left in between. The chain's CDR3 is CASSSGVGLSEKLFF. As DNA, the CDR3 is TGTGCCAGTAGTTCTGGCGTGGGCCTCAGTGAAAAACTGTTTTTT.